The following is a T cell receptor (beta chain) sequence with its context. Which antigen it targets is not known. It has no much larger one-base neighbor in the sample; base qualities were not kept. The library was made by the immunoSEQ multiplex PCR assay. The hsTCRB Kit was used according to the manufacturer's protocol to amplify rearranged TCR beta chain sequences. TCRB libraries were sequenced on an Illumina MiSeq. Concerning the study's data processing: Demultiplexing, trimming and gene mapping were performed with the kit vendor's proprietary platform. The table was pulled from immuneACCESS by TCRdb, which kept in-frame rearrangements only. Such tables lose some clones; where checked, under half of the loss comes from unresolved V genes, and the rest has no known cause. V and J calls and clone size follow that table, whereas D and trimming were derived from the DNA. The sample profile shows some 60,000 clones; 80% to 85% of them were found once. Around 4.1% of the sample lies in the top ten.

CDR1 SGHAT and CDR2 FQNNGV were looked up in the germline V gene. V sheds 4 bases and J sheds 4 bases, leaving 14 bases between their ends. CDR3 length: 14 amino acids, cysteine to phenylalanine. Of all the DNA, just the CDR3 is kept, 42 bases in frame from base 1. The data originate from a study of a mutant IDH1 vaccine in newly diagnosed glioma (dated by TCRdb to the early 2020s). With regard to the full study: Vaccination was initiated 4-6 weeks after radiotherapy alone, or concurrently with temozolomide cycles in the chemotherapy-containing groups. The approximately 32 treated patients were 62.5% male and 37.5% female, with a mean age of about 43 years. Before enrollment, patients had received standard therapy of radiotherapy alone, temozolomide alone, or radiochemotherapy with temozolomide; most received the combination. The week-35 safety follow-up was designated visit V12, and the week-47 end of study was designated visit V13. Peripheral blood was collected at six visits: V03 (baseline), V05, V07, V10, V12 and V13. For exploratory analyses, longitudinal TCRB deep sequencing was carried out in around 24 treated patients wherever samples were available. The full study reports these points: Immune responses induced by the vaccine were seen in around 93% of patients across multiple MHC alleles. No apparent relationship was observed between pseudoprogression and alterations in the top peripheral T cell clonotypes detected by TCRB sequencing. PBMC samples for TCRB deep sequencing were selected based on availability. According to the authors, sample limitations meant that analyses of patient blood samples could not be reproduced.

According to the study, the label for this sample's time point signals: week 47, end of study. Each vaccine dose, consisting of 300 ug of a 20-mer mutant IDH1 peptide in Montanide, was administered subcutaneously with topical imiquimod. Patients were given eight vaccinations, in weeks 1, 3, 5, 7, 11, 15, 19 and 23, which matched visits V03 through V10. The donors had newly diagnosed IDH1-mutant astrocytomas of WHO grade 3 or 4 that showed loss of nuclear ATRX. The samples were drawn from NOA16, a multicentre, single-arm, open-label phase I trial in Germany that tested a mutant IDH1 peptide vaccine in humans for the first time. The DNeasy Blood and Tissue Kit was used to extract genomic DNA from EDTA blood for TCRB sequencing.

Recombination connected TRBV11-2 to TRBJ2-7; the D gene may be TRBD1 or TRBD2, since each aligns over 6 bases. The source is a man in his thirties or forties with glioma. Material: PBMCs, obtained from a glioma patient whose treatment included an IDH1 peptide vaccine. The nucleotides are TGTGCCAGCAGCTCAACAGGAGGGGGGTACGAGCAGTACTTC. Its protein product is CASSSTGGGYEQYF.